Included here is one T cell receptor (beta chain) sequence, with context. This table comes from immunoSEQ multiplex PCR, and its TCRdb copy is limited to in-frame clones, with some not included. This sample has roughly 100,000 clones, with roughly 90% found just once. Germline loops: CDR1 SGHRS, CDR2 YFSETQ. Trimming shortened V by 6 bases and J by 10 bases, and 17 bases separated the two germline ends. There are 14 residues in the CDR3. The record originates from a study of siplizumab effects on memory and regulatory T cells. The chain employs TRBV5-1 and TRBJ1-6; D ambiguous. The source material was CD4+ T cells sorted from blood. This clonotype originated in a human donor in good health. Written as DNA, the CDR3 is TGCGCCAGCACAAAATCGGCTAGGGAGTCACCCCTCCACTTT. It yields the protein CASTKSARESPLHF.